Given below is one T cell receptor (beta chain) in context. Its antigen remains unidentified. Clinical symptoms, serum thyroxine and TRAb, thyroid ultrasound and orbital computed tomography together formed the diagnostic basis. Germline trimming cut 5 bases from V and 4 bases from J; bases unmatched to any gene: 9. CDR3 length equals 16 residues. Germline CDR1 and CDR2: SGHTA and FQGNSA. The sample is drawn from a study of T cells in Graves' hyperthyroidism and ophthalmopathy. What was amplified from RNA transcripts were TCR beta CDR3 regions. During a first-round RT-PCR of the TCR CDR3, the HTBI primer set was used. TCRdb re-analysed the multiplex PCR reads in MiXCR, keeping a single row per CDR3 protein. The data hold over 300,000 distinct CDR3 sequences, with approximately 15% observed a single time. Study-wide results and caveats: Blood also carried most thyroid clonotypes expanded above 0.001. Separating ophthalmopathy from stable hyperthyroidism was achieved by a 13 V-J model.

The sequence derives from a woman aged 55-70 years with Graves' hyperthyroidism. This rearrangement joins TRBV7-2 to TRBJ2-3; TRBD2 agrees at 10 bases. Sequencing was performed on blood. CDR3 DNA sequence: TGTGCCAGCAGCCCCCTTTCTAGCGGGAGTTCAGATACGCAGTATTTT. Amino acids: CASSPLSSGSSDTQYF.